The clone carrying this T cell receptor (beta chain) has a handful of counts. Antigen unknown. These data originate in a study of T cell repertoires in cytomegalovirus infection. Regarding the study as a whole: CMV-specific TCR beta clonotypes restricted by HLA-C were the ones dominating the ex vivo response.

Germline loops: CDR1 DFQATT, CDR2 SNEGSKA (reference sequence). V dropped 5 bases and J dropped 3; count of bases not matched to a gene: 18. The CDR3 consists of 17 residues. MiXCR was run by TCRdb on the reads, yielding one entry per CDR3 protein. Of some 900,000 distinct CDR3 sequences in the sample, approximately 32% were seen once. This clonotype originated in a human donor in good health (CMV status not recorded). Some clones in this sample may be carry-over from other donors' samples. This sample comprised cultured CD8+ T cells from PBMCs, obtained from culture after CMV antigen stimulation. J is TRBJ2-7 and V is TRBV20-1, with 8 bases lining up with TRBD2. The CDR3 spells CSAWGAGEILSDYEQYF. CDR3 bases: TGCAGTGCTTGGGGAGCGGGGGAGATCCTATCCGACTACGAGCAGTACTTC.